This TCR beta chain was captured by sequencing in a study of vaccination and CD4 T cells after COVID-19. About the study: Stimulation of the cells used overlapping spike peptide pools from SARS-CoV-2 and from the common cold coronaviruses HCoV-NL63, HCoV-OC43 and HCoV-229E.

Notes on this clonotype: Its antigen remains unknown.

Study results and caveats: 304 of 307 vaccine-specific clones from convalescent patients were spike mono-reactive.

The germline V gene has CDR1 SQVTM and CDR2 ANQGSEA. V was trimmed by 6 bases and J by 6 bases, leaving 12 bases between them. This CDR3 comprises 12 residues. Oncomine TCR Beta short-read sequencing was applied to DNA from cultured CD4+ T cells. Someone extracted genomic DNA from cultured CD4+ T cells. TCRdb ran MiXCR on the PCR reads and lists one entry per CDR3 protein. The table has several thousand distinct CDR3 sequences, 40% to 65% seen once. The treatment: roughly nine-day PBMC culture with coronavirus spike peptide pools or control peptides (ViraFEST assay). The receptor was derived from a human donor who had recovered from COVID-19. The rearrangement links TRBV29-1 to TRBJ1-3, with D hard to call. The sample comprised CD4+ T cells from blood, cultured in vitro. The CDR3: CSVSPQENTIYF. The CDR3 DNA follows: TGCAGCGTGTCTCCTCAGGAAAACACCATATATTTT.